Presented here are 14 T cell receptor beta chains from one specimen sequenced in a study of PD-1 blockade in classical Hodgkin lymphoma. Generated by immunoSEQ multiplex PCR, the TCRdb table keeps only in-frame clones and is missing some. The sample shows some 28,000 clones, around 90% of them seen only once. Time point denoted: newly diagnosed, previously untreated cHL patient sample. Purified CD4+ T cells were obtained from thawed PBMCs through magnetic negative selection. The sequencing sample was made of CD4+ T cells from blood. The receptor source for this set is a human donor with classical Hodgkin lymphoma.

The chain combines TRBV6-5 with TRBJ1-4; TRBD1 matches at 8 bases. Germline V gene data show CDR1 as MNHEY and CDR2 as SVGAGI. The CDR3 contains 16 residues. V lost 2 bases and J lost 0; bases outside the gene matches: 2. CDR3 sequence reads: CASSYGTGATNEKLFF. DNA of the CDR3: TGTGCCAGCAGTTACGGGACAGGCGCAACTAATGAAAAACTGTTTTTT.

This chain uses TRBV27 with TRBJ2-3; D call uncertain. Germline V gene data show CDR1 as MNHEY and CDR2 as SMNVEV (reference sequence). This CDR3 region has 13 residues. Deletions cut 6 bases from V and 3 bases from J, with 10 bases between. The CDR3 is CASSPPETDTQYF. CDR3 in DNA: TGTGCCAGCAGCCCCCCGGAAACAGATACGCAGTATTTT.

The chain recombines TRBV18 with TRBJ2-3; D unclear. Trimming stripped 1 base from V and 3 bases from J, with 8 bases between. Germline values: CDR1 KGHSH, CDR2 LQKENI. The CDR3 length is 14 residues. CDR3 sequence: CASSPRTETDTQYF. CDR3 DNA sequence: TGTGCCAGCTCACCACGGACGGAGACAGATACGCAGTATTTT.

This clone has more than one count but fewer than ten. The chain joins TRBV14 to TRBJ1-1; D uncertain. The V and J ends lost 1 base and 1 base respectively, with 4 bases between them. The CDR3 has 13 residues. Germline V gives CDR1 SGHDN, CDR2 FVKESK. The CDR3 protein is CASSQGRNTEAFF. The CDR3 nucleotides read TGTGCCAGCAGCCAAGGAAGGAACACTGAAGCTTTCTTT.

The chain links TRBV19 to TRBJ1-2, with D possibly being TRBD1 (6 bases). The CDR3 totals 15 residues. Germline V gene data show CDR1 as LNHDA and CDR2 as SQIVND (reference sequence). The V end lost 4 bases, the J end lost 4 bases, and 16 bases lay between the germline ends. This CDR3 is CASSNQQGQAYGYTF. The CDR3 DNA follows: TGTGCCAGTAGTAACCAACAGGGACAAGCCTATGGCTACACCTTC.

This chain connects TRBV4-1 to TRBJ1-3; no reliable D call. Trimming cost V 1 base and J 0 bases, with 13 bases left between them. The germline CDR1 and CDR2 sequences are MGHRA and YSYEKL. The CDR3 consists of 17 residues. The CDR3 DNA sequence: TGCGCCAGCAGCCAAGCCGTCCTTCCACGCTCTGGAAACACCATATATTTT. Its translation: CASSQAVLPRSGNTIYF.

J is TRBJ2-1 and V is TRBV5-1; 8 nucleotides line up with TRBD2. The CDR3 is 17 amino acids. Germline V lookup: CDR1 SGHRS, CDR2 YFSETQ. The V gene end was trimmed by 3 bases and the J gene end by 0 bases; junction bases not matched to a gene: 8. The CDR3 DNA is TGCGCCAGCAGCTCGCAGGGAAGCGGGGGCTCCTACAATGAGCAGTTCTTC. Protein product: CASSSQGSGGSYNEQFF.

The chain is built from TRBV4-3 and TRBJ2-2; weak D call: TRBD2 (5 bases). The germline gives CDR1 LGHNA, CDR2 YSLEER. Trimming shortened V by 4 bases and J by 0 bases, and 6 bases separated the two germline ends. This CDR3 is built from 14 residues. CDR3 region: CASSRGPNTGELFF. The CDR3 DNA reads TGCGCCAGCAGCCGAGGGCCGAACACCGGGGAGCTGTTTTTT.

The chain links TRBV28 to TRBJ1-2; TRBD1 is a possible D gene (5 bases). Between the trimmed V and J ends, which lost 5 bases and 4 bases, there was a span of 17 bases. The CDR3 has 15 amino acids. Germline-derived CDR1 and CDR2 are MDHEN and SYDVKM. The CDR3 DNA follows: TGTGCCAGCAGTCTCAGGGATCTTAAGGCCTATGGCTACACCTTC. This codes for CASSLRDLKAYGYTF.

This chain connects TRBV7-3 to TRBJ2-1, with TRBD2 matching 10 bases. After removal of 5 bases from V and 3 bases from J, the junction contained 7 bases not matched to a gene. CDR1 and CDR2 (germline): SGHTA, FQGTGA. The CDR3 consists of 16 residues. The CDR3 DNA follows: TGTGCCAGCAGCCCCAAAGGACTAGCGGTCTACAATGAGCAGTTCTTC. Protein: CASSPKGLAVYNEQFF. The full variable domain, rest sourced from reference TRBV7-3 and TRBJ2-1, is GAGVSQTPSNKVTEKGKYVELRCDPISGHTALYWYRQSLGQGPEFLIYFQGTGAADDSGLPNDRFFAVRPEGSVSTLKIQRTERGDSAVYLCASSPKGLAVYNEQFFGPGTRLTVL.

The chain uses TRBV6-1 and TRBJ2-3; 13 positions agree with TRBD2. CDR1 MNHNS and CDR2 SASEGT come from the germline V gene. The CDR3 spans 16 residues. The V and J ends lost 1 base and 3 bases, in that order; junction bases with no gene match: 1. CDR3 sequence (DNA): TGTGCCAGCAGTGAAGGGACTAGCGGGAGAACAGATACGCAGTATTTT. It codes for CASSEGTSGRTDTQYF.

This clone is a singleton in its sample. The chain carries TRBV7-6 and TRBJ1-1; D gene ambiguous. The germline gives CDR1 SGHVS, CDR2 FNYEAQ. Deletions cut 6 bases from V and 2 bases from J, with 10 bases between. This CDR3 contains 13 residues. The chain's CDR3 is CASRLDGNTEAFF. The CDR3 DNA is TGTGCCAGCAGACTCGACGGAAACACTGAAGCTTTCTTT.

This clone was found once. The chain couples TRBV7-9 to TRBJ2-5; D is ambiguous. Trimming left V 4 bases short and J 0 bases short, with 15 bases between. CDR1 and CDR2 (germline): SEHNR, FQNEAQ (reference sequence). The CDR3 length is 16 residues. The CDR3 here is CASSSPKATYQETQYF. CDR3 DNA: TGTGCCAGCAGCTCACCTAAGGCGACCTACCAAGAGACCCAGTACTTC.

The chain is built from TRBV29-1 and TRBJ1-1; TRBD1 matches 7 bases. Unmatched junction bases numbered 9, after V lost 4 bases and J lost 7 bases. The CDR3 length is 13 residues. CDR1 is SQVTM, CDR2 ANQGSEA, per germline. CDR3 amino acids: CSVVQGGAGEAFF. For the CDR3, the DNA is TGCAGCGTTGTGCAAGGGGGCGCAGGTGAAGCTTTCTTT.